The 26 T cell receptor beta chains listed next were all sequenced from one sample in a study of cytomegalovirus exposure and HLA in healthy donors. The PCR contained 60 Vbeta and 13 Jbeta primers. The protocol was immunoSEQ multiplex PCR, while the TCRdb copy is restricted to in-frame clones and leaves out a portion. The sample has 200,000 or so clones; about four fifths are singletons. Sequenced sample: PBMCs. All receptors come from a woman in her forties or fifties in good health and CMV-seropositive.

The chain joins TRBV18 to TRBJ2-1; no firm D call. CDR1 is KGHSH, CDR2 LQKENI, per germline. Trimming took 2 bases from V and 6 from J, leaving 14 bases between them. The length of the CDR3 is 15 residues. The CDR3, as DNA: TGTGCCAGCTCACCATGGCGACAAATCATCAATGAGCAGTTCTTC. Its translation: CASSPWRQIINEQFF.

This sequence joins TRBV5-4 and TRBJ1-4; 8 nucleotides match TRBD1. J gave up 8 bases and V 4 bases, and 10 bases lay outside the gene matches. CDR1 is SGHNT and CDR2 is YYREEE in the germline V gene (reference sequence). The CDR3 is made up of 15 amino acids. The CDR3 DNA reads as TGTGCCAGCAGCCTGGACAGGGTTAACTCGGAAAAACTGTTTTTT. It yields the protein CASSLDRVNSEKLFF.

Comments on this clone: Other DNA sequences from this sample encode an identical CDR3 as well. CDR3 sequence: CATLIGLAGALSSYNEQFF. The CDR3, as DNA: TGTGCCACCCTGATAGGACTAGCGGGGGCCCTGAGCTCCTACAATGAGCAGTTCTTC. The chain combines TRBV7-8 with TRBJ2-1, with 13 bases matching TRBD2. This CDR3 has 19 amino acids. Germline V gives CDR1 SGHVS, CDR2 FQNEAQ. J gave up 0 bases and V 10 bases, and 15 bases lay outside the gene matches.

A single count supports this clone. The V and J genes are TRBV9 and TRBJ2-3; 12 bases are a match to TRBD1. This CDR3 comprises 15 residues. V was pared by 3 bases and J by 5 bases, with 4 bases of the junction left unmatched. Germline-derived CDR1 and CDR2 are SGDLS and YYNGEE. DNA of the CDR3: TGTGCCAGCAGCGAGGGACAGGGGGCGCGAGATACGCAGTATTTT. The encoded protein is CASSEGQGARDTQYF.

This clone has just a few counts. The chain joins TRBV27 to TRBJ1-5; tentatively, D is TRBD1 (6 bases). Trimming removed 5 bases at V and 5 bases at J, with 16 bases between. The CDR3 totals 15 residues. Germline CDR1 and CDR2: MNHEY and SMNVEV (reference sequence). In DNA form, the CDR3 reads TGTGCCAGCAGTCGGGCTAGACAGGCGGATCAGCCCCAGCATTTT. This translates into CASSRARQADQPQHF.

This clone was detected only a few times. The V call is TRBV7-9, the J call TRBJ1-6, with a tentative D call TRBD1 (6 bases). Germline V lookup: CDR1 SEHNR, CDR2 FQNEAQ (reference sequence). CDR3 length: 13 residues. Trimming left V 5 bases short and J 7 bases short, with 9 bases between. The CDR3 reads CASSGQQNSPLHF. In nucleotides, the CDR3 is TGTGCCAGCAGCGGACAGCAAAATTCACCCCTCCACTTT.

The count of this clone is one. The rearrangement links TRBV7-9 to TRBJ2-1; the match to TRBD1 covers 9 bases. The CDR3 has 16 residues. Trimming at V came to 5 bases and at J to 3 bases, leaving 8 bases not matched to a gene. The germline V gene encodes CDR1 SEHNR and CDR2 FQNEAQ (reference sequence). CDR3 DNA sequence: TGTGCCAGCAGCCCCCCGGGACAGGGAAACTACAATGAGCAGTTCTTC. Its protein is CASSPPGQGNYNEQFF.

This chain links TRBV5-4 with TRBJ1-5; TRBD1 is a possible D gene (5 bases). The CDR3 is 15 residues long. The V gene's germline CDR1 is SGHNT and CDR2 YYREEE (reference sequence). Between the trimmed V and J ends, which lost 1 base and 3 bases, there was a span of 11 bases. This CDR3 is CASSLSGVANQPQHF. The CDR3 region has the DNA TGTGCCAGCAGCTTGTCGGGGGTGGCCAATCAGCCCCAGCATTTT.

This clone has a single count. This chain uses TRBV10-2 with TRBJ1-6; 12 bases line up with TRBD1. The CDR3 consists of 15 residues. Per the germline V gene, CDR1 is WSHSY and CDR2 is SAAADI. Trimming took 6 bases from V and 13 from J; bases not matched to a gene: 10. The CDR3 sequence is CASRARGQGASPLHF. The CDR3 coding sequence is TGCGCCAGCAGGGCCCGGGGACAGGGGGCTTCTCCCCTCCACTTT.

The rearrangement joins TRBV6-1 to TRBJ2-5; possibly TRBD1 for D (5 bases). This CDR3 region has 13 residues. Trimming left V 5 bases short and J 4 bases short, with 11 bases between. Germline V gene sequence: CDR1 MNHNS, CDR2 SASEGT. The chain's CDR3 is CASSPRVGETQYF. The CDR3 bases are TGTGCCAGCAGTCCCAGGGTTGGAGAGACCCAGTACTTC.

The chain's CDR3 is CASSHGQGRNLITGELFF. CDR3 nucleotide sequence: TGTGCCAGCAGCCATGGACAGGGACGGAATCTAATCACCGGGGAGCTGTTTTTT. The chain has TRBV5-5 and TRBJ2-2; 8 bases fit TRBD1. CDR1 is SGHKS and CDR2 is YYEKEE in the germline V gene (reference sequence). Trimming cost V 4 bases and J 4 bases; bases outside gene matches: 15. This CDR3 is 18 amino acids long.

The chain employs TRBV5-1 and TRBJ1-2, with 10 bases lining up with TRBD1. J gave up 4 bases and V 4 bases, and 7 bases lay outside the gene matches. The CDR3 is 15 amino acids. The germline V gene encodes CDR1 SGHRS and CDR2 YFSETQ. CDR3 sequence: CASSPGTGVAYGYTF. Written as DNA, the CDR3 is TGCGCCAGCAGCCCCGGGACAGGGGTGGCCTATGGCTACACCTTC. Full variable domain (remainder filled in from reference TRBV5-1 and TRBJ1-2): KAGVTQTPRYLIKTRGQQVTLSCSPISGHRSVSWYQQTPGQGLQFLFEYFSETQRNKGNFPGRFSGRQFSNSRSEMNVSTLELGDSALYLCASSPGTGVAYGYTFGSGTRLTVV.

The rearrangement joins TRBV25-1 to TRBJ1-4; weak D call: TRBD1 (6 bases). This CDR3 has 16 residues. The V gene's germline CDR1 is MGHDK and CDR2 SYGVNS. The ends were cut back, 3 bases at V and 4 bases at J, with 15 bases in the middle. This chain's CDR3 is CASSDPARGHNEKLFF. The CDR3 region has the DNA TGTGCCAGCAGTGACCCCGCCAGGGGTCATAATGAAAAACTGTTTTTT.

The rearrangement joins TRBV7-6 to TRBJ2-5; 7 bases match TRBD1. This CDR3 contains 17 residues. CDR1 and CDR2 from the germline V gene are SGHVS and FNYEAQ. V shed 2 bases and J 3 bases; nucleotides not matched to a gene: 12. The CDR3 DNA reads as TGTGCCAGCAGCTTATTTGTATCGGACAGGCTAAAAGAGACCCAGTACTTC. Its translation is CASSLFVSDRLKETQYF.

The V call is TRBV7-9, the J call TRBJ2-2, with 9 bases fitting TRBD1. This CDR3 is 15 amino acids long. V gave up 2 bases and J gave up 5 bases; unmatched junction bases: 3. Germline V lookup: CDR1 SEHNR, CDR2 FQNEAQ (reference sequence). CDR3 in DNA: TGTGCCAGCAGCTTACGGGGACAGGGTACCGGGGAGCTGTTTTTT. Its translation: CASSLRGQGTGELFF.

The chain couples TRBV12-5 to TRBJ1-1; 7 bases are a match to TRBD1. The V segment lost 1 base and the J segment 5 bases; nucleotides outside the gene matches: 1. This CDR3 contains 13 residues. The germline V gene encodes CDR1 LGHNT and CDR2 FRNRAP. This chain's CDR3 is CASGLAGGTEAFF. The CDR3 bases are TGTGCTAGTGGTTTGGCAGGGGGGACTGAAGCTTTCTTT.

This clone has just a few counts. The chain employs TRBV7-9 and TRBJ1-1; D not resolved. From germline, CDR1 is SEHNR and CDR2 FQNEAQ (reference sequence). The ends were cut back, 11 bases at V and 5 bases at J, with 9 bases in the middle. CDR3 length: 10 residues. The CDR3 DNA sequence: TGTGCCGGGAGGAGGACTGAAGCTTTCTTT. Protein sequence: CAGRRTEAFF.

This chain connects TRBV14 to TRBJ2-7; D is undetermined. V was shortened by 0 bases and J by 0 bases, with 9 bases between the two germline ends. There are 15 residues in the CDR3. Looked up from germline, CDR1 is SGHDN and CDR2 is FVKESK. For the CDR3, the DNA is TGTGCCAGCAGCCAAGATTTGGGCAGCTCCTACGAGCAGTACTTC. This encodes CASSQDLGSSYEQYF.

The chain joins TRBV4-1 to TRBJ2-2; D is unresolved. The CDR3 is 16 amino acids. Trimming pared 2 bases from V and 0 bases from J, leaving 10 bases between. The V gene's germline CDR1 is MGHRA and CDR2 YSYEKL. The CDR3 loop reads CASSQWQKTNTGELFF. In nucleotides, the CDR3 is TGCGCCAGCAGCCAATGGCAAAAGACGAACACCGGGGAGCTGTTTTTT.

The gene calls are TRBV27 and TRBJ1-2; 12 bases are a match to TRBD1. After removal of 3 bases from V and 10 bases from J, the junction contained 6 bases not matched to a gene. The CDR3 sequence is 14 residues long. Germline assignment: CDR1 MNHEY and CDR2 SMNVEV (reference sequence). The CDR3 DNA reads as TGTGCCAGCAGTTTGCAACCGGGACAGGGGGCCTACACCTTC. Its protein is CASSLQPGQGAYTF.

This chain connects TRBV7-3 to TRBJ2-7; D may be TRBD1 (6 bases). Germline lookup yields CDR1 SGHTA and CDR2 FQGTGA. This CDR3 is 14 amino acids long. V lost 2 bases, J lost 1 base, and 9 bases lay in between. In DNA form, the CDR3 reads TGTGCCAGCAGCTTACACAGGGATTCCTACGAGCAGTACTTC. This encodes CASSLHRDSYEQYF.

This clone appeared a few times. V is TRBV5-1 and J is TRBJ1-4; 7 bases are a match to TRBD1. The CDR3 is 16 residues long. The junction had 7 bases not matched to a gene; V was cut back by 0 bases and J by 5 bases. From germline, CDR1 is SGHRS and CDR2 YFSETQ. The CDR3 DNA reads TGCGCCAGCAGCTTGGATCGTCAGGGGGGAAATGAAAAACTGTTTTTT. Its protein is CASSLDRQGGNEKLFF.

This clone has more than one count but fewer than ten. The CDR3 protein is CASSLFFGQLNNSPLHF. Written as DNA, the CDR3 is TGTGCCAGCAGTTTGTTTTTCGGACAGCTAAATAATTCACCCCTCCACTTT. The rearrangement links TRBV28 to TRBJ1-6; TRBD1 is a possible D gene (6 bases). CDR1 MDHEN and CDR2 SYDVKM come from the germline V gene. The CDR3 extends over 17 amino acids. V gave up 3 bases and J gave up 5 bases, with 17 bases separating them.

This clone appeared a single time. CDR3 nucleotide sequence: TGTGCCACCAGCCCCGCCGGAGGGGTTGAATACAATGAGCAGTTCTTC. As protein: CATSPAGGVEYNEQFF. The chain couples TRBV15 to TRBJ2-1; D may be TRBD2 (6 bases). Trimming took 5 bases from V and 4 from J, leaving 18 bases between them. Germline V gene data show CDR1 as LNHNV and CDR2 as YYDKDF (reference sequence). The CDR3 has 16 amino acids.

This chain joins TRBV6-6 and TRBJ2-5, with 7 bases fitting TRBD1. The junction had 10 bases not matched to a gene; V was cut back by 4 bases and J by 2 bases. CDR1 MNHNY and CDR2 SVGAGI come from the germline V gene (reference sequence). The CDR3 consists of 16 residues. CDR3 sequence reads: CASSSLPTGWQETQYF. The CDR3, as DNA: TGTGCCAGCAGTTCCCTCCCGACAGGGTGGCAAGAGACCCAGTACTTC.

This clone appeared a single time. The chain employs TRBV27 and TRBJ2-1, with 11 bases that match TRBD2. CDR3 length: 17 residues. Germline V lookup: CDR1 MNHEY, CDR2 SMNVEV (reference sequence). V was pared by 2 bases and J by 0 bases, with 3 bases of the junction left unmatched. The CDR3 bases are TGTGCCAGCAGTTTAACTAGCGGGGGTGGCTCCTACAATGAGCAGTTCTTC. Encoded protein: CASSLTSGGGSYNEQFF.